One and the same sample provided the 3 T cell receptor beta chains below, sequenced in a study of CD8 T cells in Susac syndrome. Random hexamers were used to reverse transcribe the RNA input (roughly 0.5 to 1 ug). Using its own MiXCR run on the immunoSEQ multiplex PCR reads, TCRdb lists one record per CDR3 protein. The repertoire holds fewer than 150,000 distinct CDR3 sequences, with just under 95% as singletons. Input material: CD8+ T cells from PBMCs. Receptor source: a human donor with Susac syndrome.

The chain links TRBV28 to TRBJ2-7; possible D gene TRBD1, 5 bases. This CDR3 is built from 12 residues. The V gene's germline CDR1 is MDHEN and CDR2 SYDVKM. V dropped 10 bases and J dropped 2 bases, with 12 bases sitting between them. This chain's CDR3 is CATIKGAYEQYF. CDR3 sequence (DNA): TGTGCCACCATAAAAGGGGCCTACGAGCAGTACTTC.

The rearrangement joins TRBV12-3 or TRBV12-4 to TRBJ1-2; 9 bases fit TRBD1. Trimming at V came to 6 bases and at J to 4 bases, leaving 15 bases not matched to a gene. This CDR3 is built from 17 residues. The DNA of the CDR3 is TGTGCCAGCAGATCTATCGACAGGGGGGAGTCACTCTATGGCTACACCTTC. Its translation is CASRSIDRGESLYGYTF.

The chain recombines TRBV12-3 or TRBV12-4 with TRBJ2-3; D remains unclear. V was trimmed by 6 bases and J by 3 bases, leaving 13 bases between them. CDR3 length: 14 residues. CDR3 region: CASSQQVTTDTQYF. CDR3 nucleotide sequence: TGTGCCAGCAGCCAGCAAGTCACAACAGATACGCAGTATTTT.